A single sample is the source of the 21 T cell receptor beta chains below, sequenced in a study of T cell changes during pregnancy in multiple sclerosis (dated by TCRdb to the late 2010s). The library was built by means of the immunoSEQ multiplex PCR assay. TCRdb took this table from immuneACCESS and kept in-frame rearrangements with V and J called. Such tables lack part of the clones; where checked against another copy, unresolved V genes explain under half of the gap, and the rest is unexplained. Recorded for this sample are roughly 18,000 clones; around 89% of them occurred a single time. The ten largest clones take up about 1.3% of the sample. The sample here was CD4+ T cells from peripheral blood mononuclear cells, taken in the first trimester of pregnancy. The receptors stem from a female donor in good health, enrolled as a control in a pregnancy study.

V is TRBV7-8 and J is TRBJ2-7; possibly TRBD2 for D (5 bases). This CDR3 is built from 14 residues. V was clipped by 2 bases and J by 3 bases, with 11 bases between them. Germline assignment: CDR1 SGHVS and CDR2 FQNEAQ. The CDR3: CASSLKEASYEQYF. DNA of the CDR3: TGTGCCAGCAGCTTAAAGGAGGCCAGCTACGAGCAGTACTTC.

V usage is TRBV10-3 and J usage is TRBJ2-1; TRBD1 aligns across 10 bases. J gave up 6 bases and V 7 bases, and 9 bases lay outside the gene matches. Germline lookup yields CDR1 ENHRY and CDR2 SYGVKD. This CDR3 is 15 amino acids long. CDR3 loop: CAINSDRGLTNEQFF. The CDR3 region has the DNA TGTGCCATCAACTCAGACAGGGGGCTTACCAATGAGCAGTTCTTC.

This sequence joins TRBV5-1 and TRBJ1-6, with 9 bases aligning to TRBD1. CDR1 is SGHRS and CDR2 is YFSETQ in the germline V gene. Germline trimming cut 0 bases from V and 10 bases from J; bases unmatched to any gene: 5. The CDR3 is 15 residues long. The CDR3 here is CASSLDTGGRSPLHF. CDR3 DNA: TGCGCCAGCAGCTTGGATACAGGGGGCAGGTCACCCCTCCACTTT. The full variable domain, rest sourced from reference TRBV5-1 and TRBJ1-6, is KAGVTQTPRYLIKTRGQQVTLSCSPISGHRSVSWYQQTPGQGLQFLFEYFSETQRNKGNFPGRFSGRQFSNSRSEMNVSTLELGDSALYLCASSLDTGGRSPLHFGNGTRLTVT.

Written as DNA, the CDR3 is TGCGCCAGCAGCCCTCTTTCGACGGCGGGGGCTAATGAGCAGTACTTC. Its protein product is CASSPLSTAGANEQYF. The gene calls are TRBV5-1 and TRBJ2-7, with D tentatively TRBD2 (7 bases). This CDR3 contains 16 residues. V was shortened by 4 bases and J by 7 bases, with 24 bases between the two germline ends. Germline V gene lookup returns CDR1 SGHRS and CDR2 YFSETQ.

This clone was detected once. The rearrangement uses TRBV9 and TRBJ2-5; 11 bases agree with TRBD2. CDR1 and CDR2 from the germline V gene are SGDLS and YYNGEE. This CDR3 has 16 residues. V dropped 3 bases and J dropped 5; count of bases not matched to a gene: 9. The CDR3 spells CASSERLAGPRETQYF. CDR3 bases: TGTGCCAGCAGCGAAAGACTAGCGGGGCCAAGGGAGACCCAGTACTTC. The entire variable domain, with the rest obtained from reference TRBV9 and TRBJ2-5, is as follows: DSGVTQTPKHLITATGQRVTLRCSPRSGDLSVYWYQQSLDQGLQFLIQYYNGEERAKGNILERFSAQQFPDLHSELNLSSLELGDSALYFCASSERLAGPRETQYFGPGTRLLVL.

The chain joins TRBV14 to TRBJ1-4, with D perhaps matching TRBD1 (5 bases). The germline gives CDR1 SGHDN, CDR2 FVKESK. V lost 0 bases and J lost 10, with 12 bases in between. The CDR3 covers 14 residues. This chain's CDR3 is CASSQDFGGAKLFF. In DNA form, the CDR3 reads TGTGCCAGCAGCCAAGATTTCGGGGGTGCAAAACTGTTTTTT.

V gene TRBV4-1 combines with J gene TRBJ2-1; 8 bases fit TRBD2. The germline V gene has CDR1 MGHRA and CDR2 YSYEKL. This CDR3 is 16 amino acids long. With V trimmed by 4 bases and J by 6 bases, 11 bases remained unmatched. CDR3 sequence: CASSPAGTRGFNEQFF. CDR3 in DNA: TGCGCCAGCAGCCCCGCCGGGACTAGAGGTTTCAATGAGCAGTTCTTC.

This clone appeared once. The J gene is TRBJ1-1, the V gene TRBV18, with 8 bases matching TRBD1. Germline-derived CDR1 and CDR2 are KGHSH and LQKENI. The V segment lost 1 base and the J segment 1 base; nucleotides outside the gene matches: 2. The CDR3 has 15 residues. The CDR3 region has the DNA TGTGCCAGCTCACCACAACAGGGGGGGAACACTGAAGCTTTCTTT. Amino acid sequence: CASSPQQGGNTEAFF. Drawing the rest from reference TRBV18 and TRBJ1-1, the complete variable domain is NAGVMQNPRHLVRRRGQEARLRCSPMKGHSHVYWYRQLPEEGLKFMVYLQKENIIDESGMPKERFSAEFPKEGPSILRIQQVVRGDSAAYFCASSPQQGGNTEAFFGQGTRLTVV.

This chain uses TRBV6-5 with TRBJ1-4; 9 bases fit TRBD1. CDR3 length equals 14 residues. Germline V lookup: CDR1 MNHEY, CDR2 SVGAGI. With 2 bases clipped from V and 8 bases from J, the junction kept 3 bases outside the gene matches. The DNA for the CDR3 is TGTGCCAGCAGTTACGGGACAGGGCGCGAAAAACTGTTTTTT. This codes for CASSYGTGREKLFF.

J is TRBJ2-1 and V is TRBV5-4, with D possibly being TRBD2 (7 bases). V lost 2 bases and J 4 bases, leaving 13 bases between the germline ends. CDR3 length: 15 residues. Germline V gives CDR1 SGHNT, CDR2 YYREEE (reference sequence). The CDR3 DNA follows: TGTGCCAGCAGCTTCTTGGGGGGGCGGTACAATGAGCAGTTCTTC. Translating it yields CASSFLGGRYNEQFF.

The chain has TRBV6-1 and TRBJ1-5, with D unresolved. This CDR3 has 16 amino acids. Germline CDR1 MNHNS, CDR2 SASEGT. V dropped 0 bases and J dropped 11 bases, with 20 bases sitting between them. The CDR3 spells CASSEATRVPGLTQHF. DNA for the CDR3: TGTGCCAGCAGTGAAGCAACGCGGGTCCCAGGTTTGACCCAGCATTTT.

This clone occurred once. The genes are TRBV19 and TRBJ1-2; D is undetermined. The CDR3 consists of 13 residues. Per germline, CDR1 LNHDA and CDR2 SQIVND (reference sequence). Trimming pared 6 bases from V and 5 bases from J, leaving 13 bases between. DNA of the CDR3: TGTGCCAGTAGATCTAGAGCGTTATATGGCTACACCTTC. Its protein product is CASRSRALYGYTF.

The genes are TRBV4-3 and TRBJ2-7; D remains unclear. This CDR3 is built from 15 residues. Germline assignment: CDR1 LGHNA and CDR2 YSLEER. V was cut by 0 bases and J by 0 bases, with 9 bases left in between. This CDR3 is CASSQDFLLSYEQYF. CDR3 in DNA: TGCGCCAGCAGCCAAGATTTCCTTCTCTCCTACGAGCAGTACTTC.

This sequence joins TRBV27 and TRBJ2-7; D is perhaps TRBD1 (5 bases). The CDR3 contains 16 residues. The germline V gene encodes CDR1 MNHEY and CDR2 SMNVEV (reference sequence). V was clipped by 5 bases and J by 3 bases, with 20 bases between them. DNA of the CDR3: TGTGCCAGCAGTAAAACCCTAGGGGAATGGGACTACGAGCAGTACTTC. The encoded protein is CASSKTLGEWDYEQYF.

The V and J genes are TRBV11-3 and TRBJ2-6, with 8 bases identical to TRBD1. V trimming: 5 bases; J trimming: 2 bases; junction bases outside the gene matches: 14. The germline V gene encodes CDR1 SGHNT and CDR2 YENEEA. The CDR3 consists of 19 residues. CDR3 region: CASSQTLRGRGAGANVLTF. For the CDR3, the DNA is TGTGCCAGCAGCCAGACACTCAGGGGGCGAGGAGCTGGGGCCAACGTCCTGACTTTC.

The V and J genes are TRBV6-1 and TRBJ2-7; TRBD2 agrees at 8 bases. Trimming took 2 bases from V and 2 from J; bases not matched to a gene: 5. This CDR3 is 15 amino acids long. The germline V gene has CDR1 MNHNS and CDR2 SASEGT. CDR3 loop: CASSENGRAPYEQYF. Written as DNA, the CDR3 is TGTGCCAGCAGTGAAAACGGGAGGGCACCCTACGAGCAGTACTTC.

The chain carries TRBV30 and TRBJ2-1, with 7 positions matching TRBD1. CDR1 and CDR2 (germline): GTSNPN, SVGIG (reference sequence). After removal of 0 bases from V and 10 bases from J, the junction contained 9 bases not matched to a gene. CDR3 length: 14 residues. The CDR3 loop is CAWSVLVGGREQFF. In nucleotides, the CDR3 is TGTGCCTGGAGTGTACTTGTAGGGGGCCGCGAGCAGTTCTTC. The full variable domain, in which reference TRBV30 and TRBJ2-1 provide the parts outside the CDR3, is SQTIHQWPATLVQPVGSPLSLECTVEGTSNPNLYWYRQAAGRGLQLLFYSVGIGQISSEVPQNLSASRPQDRQFILSSKKLLLSDSGFYLCAWSVLVGGREQFFGPGTRLTVL.

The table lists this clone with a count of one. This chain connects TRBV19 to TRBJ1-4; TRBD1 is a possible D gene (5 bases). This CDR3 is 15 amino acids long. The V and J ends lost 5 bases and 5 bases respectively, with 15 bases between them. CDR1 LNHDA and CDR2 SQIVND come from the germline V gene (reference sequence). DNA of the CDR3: TGTGCCAGTAGTGGGGGGGGACGACAGAATGAAAAACTGTTTTTT. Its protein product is CASSGGGRQNEKLFF.

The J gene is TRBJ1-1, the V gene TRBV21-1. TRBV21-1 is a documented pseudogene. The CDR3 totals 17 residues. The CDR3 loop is CASSKGMDSDMNTEAFF. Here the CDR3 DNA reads TGTGCCAGCAGCAAGGGTATGGACTCCGACATGAACACTGAAGCTTTCTTT.

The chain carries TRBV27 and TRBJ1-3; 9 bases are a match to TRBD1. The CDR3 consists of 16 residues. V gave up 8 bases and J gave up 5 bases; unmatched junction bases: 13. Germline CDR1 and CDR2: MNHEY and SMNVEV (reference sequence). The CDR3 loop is CASSSQGAEARNTIYF. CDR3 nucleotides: TGTGCCAGCTCCTCACAGGGGGCCGAGGCCCGAAACACCATATATTTT.

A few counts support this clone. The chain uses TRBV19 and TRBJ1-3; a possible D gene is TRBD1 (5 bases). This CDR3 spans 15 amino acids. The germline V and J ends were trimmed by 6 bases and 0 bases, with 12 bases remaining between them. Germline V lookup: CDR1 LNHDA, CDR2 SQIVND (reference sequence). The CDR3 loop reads CASSATGLSGNTIYF. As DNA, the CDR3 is TGTGCCAGTAGCGCTACAGGCCTCTCTGGAAACACCATATATTTT.